The entry below gives a single T cell receptor (beta chain) sequence along with its context. Its antigen is unidentified. Data came from immunoSEQ multiplex PCR; TCRdb stores just in-frame clones and leaves some out. The data contain tens of thousands of clones, 91% of them singletons. This sample is part of a study of OX40 agonist ivuxolimab in advanced cancers. Study details: Patients received ivuxolimab, an intravenous treatment, every 2 weeks at 0.01 to 10 mg/kg. General observations from the study: There were, on average, more expanded clones in CD8+ T cells than in CD4+. Among the nonresponders, some also had low normalized T-cell clonal expansion.

This material consisted of CD4+ or CD8+ T cells sorted from blood, taken in a trial of the OX40 agonist ivuxolimab. The TCR was taken from an adult with an advanced solid tumor such as melanoma, head and neck, liver or kidney cancer.

This CDR3 reads CASSLGGPGWNQPQHF. The CDR3 coding sequence is TGTGCCAGCAGCTTGGGGGGGCCGGGGTGGAATCAGCCCCAGCATTTT. This chain links TRBV5-6 with TRBJ1-5; perhaps TRBD1 as D (6 bases). With 0 bases removed from V and 4 bases from J, the gap between germline ends came to 14 bases. Germline loops: CDR1 SGHDT, CDR2 YYEEEE. This CDR3 region has 16 residues.